This T cell receptor beta chain comes out of a study of shared clonotypes between healthy human individuals. Terminally differentiated effector memory CD45RA+ cells were left out of the naive CD8 fraction, which was CD45RO-negative and positively selected for CCR7. Donors were healthy HIV-negative adults without recent acute infections or vaccinations. About this clone: The antigen remains undetermined.

Study-wide points: Naive subsets usually exceeded memory subsets in estimated richness.

Germline V lookup: CDR1 SGHAT, CDR2 FQNNGV. The CDR3 has 15 residues. Trimming took off 0 bases at V and 0 bases at J, with 9 bases between the two ends. Per the study methods: ImmunoSEQ sequences covered only the junction and lacked quality scores; filtering therefore differed. Here immunoSEQ multiplex PCR was the method, and the copy in TCRdb shows in-frame clones only, minus some. V and J calls and clone size are as listed in that table; D and trimming were resolved from the DNA. The sample shows about 820,000 clones, around 92% of them seen only once. The receptor comes from a man in his thirties or forties in good health. Sequenced: naive CD8+ T cells sorted from blood. V gene TRBV11-2 combines with J gene TRBJ2-7, with D unresolved. CDR3 DNA sequence: TGTGCCAGCAGCTTAGAGGGCACCAGCTCCTACGAGCAGTACTTC. It specifies CASSLEGTSSYEQYF.